This T cell receptor beta chain stems from a study of technical replicates of blood from several donors. Libraries were prepared by immunoSEQ multiplex PCR; TCRdb keeps only in-frame clonotypes and omits some of them. This table holds about 73,000 clones, roughly 90% found once. Germline-derived CDR1 and CDR2 are MNHEY and SVGAGI. CDR3 length equals 14 residues. The V end lost 2 bases, the J end lost 2 bases, and 10 bases lay between the germline ends. This sequence was found in a human donor in good health. Some clones in this sample may be carry-over from other donors' samples. The rearrangement uses TRBV6-5 and TRBJ2-7; D might be TRBD2 (6 bases). The specimen sequenced was PBMCs. CDR3 sequence: CASSYEGGTYEQYF. Here the CDR3 DNA reads TGTGCCAGCAGTTACGAGGGAGGCACCTACGAGCAGTACTTC.